The subject of this entry is one T cell receptor beta chain. Its antigen has not been determined. The record has no base qualities; no much larger clone is one base away. From the cysteine through the phenylalanine, the CDR3 covers 14 amino acids. Only the CDR3 part of the read is kept: 42 bases, read in frame from the first base. CDR1 and CDR2 (SNHLY, FYNNEI) derive from the germline V gene. Deletion took 7 bases off V and 0 bases off J, with a span of 12 bases between the germline ends. The CDR3 regions of human TCRbeta chains were subjected to immunosequencing. The published analysis was carried out like this. TCRs in the repertoires were matched against a reference library of SARS-CoV-2-specific TCRs that had been generated with the MIRA antigen-specificity platform. Breadth meant the fraction of unique TCRs that were SARS-CoV-2-associated, whereas depth meant the fraction of total T cells that were SARS-CoV-2-associated. Using the MIRA data, each spike-specific TCR was mapped to the spike region that the TCR reacts to and placed in a CD4 or CD8 class. Log10-transformed breadth and depth values were compared by one-way ANOVA with Sidak's multiple comparisons tests. The table comes from immuneACCESS by way of TCRdb, which keeps in-frame sequences with V and J called. Part of the clones is missing from these tables; in studies checked, under half for an unresolved V gene and the rest for unknown reasons. The V and J calls and clone size are taken from that table; D and trimming were inferred from the DNA. The sample contains around 130,000 clones, 88% of them found a single time. The biggest ten clones account for 2.5% to 3.5% of the sample.

The data are from a study of T cell responses to AZD1222 COVID-19 vaccine (dated by TCRdb to the early 2020s). Concerning the study at large: A total of under 250 trial participants underwent TCR sequencing, of whom roughly 210 had received two doses of AZD1222 and some 25 had received two doses of the MenACWY control vaccine. Trial participants were enrolled by age into 18-55, 56-69 and 70-plus year subgroups, with about 150, 28 and 57 TCR-sequenced participants respectively. On the study overall, not on this receptor specifically: Because no day 14 peak-response samples were available, the repertoires could be characterized only after the peak T cell response. Participants were mostly white British and included more females than males, and it was suggested by the authors that clonal diversity may have been underestimated. Reportedly, almost half of the unique spike-specific TCRs recognized epitopes lying outside the regions that are mutated in the B.1.351 and B.1.1.7 variants. The 56-69-year group was small, and its depth increase did not reach significance, likely because of low power. The whole spike protein was spanned by vaccine-associated CD4 TCRs, and dominant responses were seen in regions 160-218 and 743-854. Only 5 to 7 AZD1222 recipients were SARS-CoV-2 seropositive at baseline, limiting conclusions about previously exposed vaccinees. After two AZD1222 doses, both the breadth and the depth of spike-specific TCRs were significantly higher than at day 0 and than in MenACWY recipients.

This sample's time point label indicates: about 28 days (+/-7) after the second vaccine dose. AZD1222 recipients with second doses at about 4 weeks or about 12 weeks were pooled, because spike-specific TCR depth and breadth did not differ between schedules. Samples from vaccinated people were obtained from the UK trials COV001 and COV002, which included a single-blind randomized controlled phase 2/3 trial of AZD1222 (ChAdOx1 nCoV-19) in healthy adults. For TCRbeta chain sequencing, PBMC samples were collected from trial participants at day 0 and at day 28 after the second dose. The chain employs TRBV2 and TRBJ1-2; TRBD1 might be the D gene, on 5 matching bases. This clonotype originated in an adult who received the AZD1222 COVID-19 vaccine. The material was peripheral blood, obtained 28 days after the second AZD1222 dose. The sequenced DNA: TGTGCCAGCAACGAGGGGATAACTAACTATGGCTACACCTTC. Its protein is CASNEGITNYGYTF.